This TCR beta chain stems from a study of blood T cell repertoires in COVID-19. Study background: The United States, Italy and Spain supplied acute and convalescent COVID-19 samples. PBMCs, B-cell-depleted T cells, or T cells provided the cDNA or gDNA that made up the material.

From germline, CDR1 is MGHRA and CDR2 YSYEKL. V shed 4 bases and J 8 bases; nucleotides not matched to a gene: 11. The CDR3 length is 16 residues. Clones were read by immunoSEQ multiplex PCR, and TCRdb kept only the in-frame ones, dropping some. The data hold more than 150,000 clones, with roughly 86% observed a single time. This TCR was recovered from a man aged 40-49 years with active or convalescent COVID-19. The sequencing input was peripheral blood. The gene calls are TRBV4-1 and TRBJ1-6; the match to TRBD1 covers 7 bases. CDR3 in amino acids: CASSPFLRDSDSPLHF. The CDR3 DNA sequence: TGCGCCAGCAGCCCATTCCTCCGGGACAGCGATTCACCCCTCCACTTT.